This is a list of T cell receptor beta chains from one sample in a study of blood T cell repertoires in COVID-19. Profiling relied on immunoSEQ multiplex PCR, and the TCRdb table lists in-frame clones only, not all of them. Here the sample spans a few hundred thousand clones, 87% being singletons. The source material was PBMCs or T cells enriched from blood (not recorded which). The receptors were sampled from a young woman who had recovered from COVID-19. The conserved cysteine and the conserved F or W are not part of the CDR3 here.

cdr3_length,j_call,v_call,cdr3_aa
14,TRBJ2-5,TRBV27,ASSPAGALYQETQY
12,TRBJ1-6,TRBV7-9,ASSLKGAYSPLH
12,TRBJ1-1,TRBV2,ASSVTGVNTEAF
12,TRBJ1-2,TRBV19,ASSMGARGVGYT
14,TRBJ1-1,TRBV19,ASSPWTGGEGTEAF
12,TRBJ2-5,TRBV5-6,ASSLGTPQETQY
14,TRBJ2-1,TRBV4-1,ASSQGLWDRYNEQF
15,TRBJ2-7,TRBV30,AWSKRRRDPGLNEQY
13,TRBJ1-1,TRBV11-1,ATSRGATINTEAF
12,TRBJ2-1,TRBV6-5,ASSYAGGFNEQF
11,TRBJ2-7,TRBV29-1,SVVGGAVYEQY
14,TRBJ2-3,TRBV2,ATSGGLETSTDTQY
12,TRBJ1-1,TRBV4-3,ASSRTTGGTEAF
12,TRBJ1-5,TRBV6-5,ASSYQGPGQPQH
11,TRBJ2-3,TRBV2,ATREQTPDTQY
13,TRBJ1-2,TRBV5-1,ASSVSGQGYYGYT
14,TRBJ2-4,TRBV4-1,ASSQEGQRAKNIQY
12,TRBJ1-2,TRBV6-6,ASSYSAGKDGYT
13,TRBJ2-2,TRBV11-3,ASSEAGRSTGELF
12,TRBJ2-5,TRBV29-1,SAGTSGGTETQY
14,TRBJ1-2,TRBV5-5,ASSFLPLTGNYGYT
13,TRBJ1-6,TRBV7-9,ASSLGAGRDSPLH
12,TRBJ1-1,TRBV28,ASTLDRVNTEAF
13,TRBJ1-5,TRBV19,ASSIVGEGNQPQH
12,TRBJ1-6,TRBV6-5,ASSYSMTPGTLH
12,TRBJ1-2,TRBV10-3,AISAGRGISGYT
11,TRBJ1-2,TRBV7-2,ASSDRVDYGYT
17,TRBJ2-1,TRBV9,ASSPTDRGHFRLANEQF
12,TRBJ2-2,TRBV7-2,ASSLAKGAGELF
12,TRBJ2-1,TRBV6-5,ASSSQGPVNEQF
10,TRBJ1-2,TRBV4-2,ASSQAGRDYT
13,TRBJ2-1,TRBV19,ASSIGGALNNEQF
12,TRBJ1-1,TRBV6-5,ASSYVRQNTEAF